These 4 T cell receptor beta chains came from one sample sequenced in a study of blood T cell repertoires in COVID-19. Libraries were prepared by immunoSEQ multiplex PCR; TCRdb keeps only in-frame clonotypes and omits some of them. The sample records about 250,000 clones, around 82% being singletons. Sequencing was performed on peripheral blood. Every receptor here comes from a person aged 70 to 85 with COVID-19, enrolled during active disease.

This chain links TRBV30 with TRBJ2-1; 7 positions match TRBD2. The CDR3 loop spans 14 amino acids. V lost 2 bases and J lost 5; bases outside the gene matches: 6. Germline V lookup: CDR1 GTSNPN, CDR2 SVGIG (reference sequence). The CDR3 loop is CAWSLLARNNEQFF. CDR3 DNA sequence: TGTGCCTGGAGTCTACTAGCGAGAAACAATGAGCAGTTCTTC.

The gene calls are TRBV18 and TRBJ1-5, with D perhaps matching TRBD1 (6 bases). Germline values: CDR1 KGHSH, CDR2 LQKENI. The V gene lost 3 bases and the J gene lost 3 bases, with 15 bases spanning the gap. This CDR3 has 16 amino acids. CDR3 nucleotides: TGTGCCAGCTCACCCACGAGGGAGGGGGACAATCAGCCCCAGCATTTT. It translates to CASSPTREGDNQPQHF.

The chain carries TRBV7-3 and TRBJ1-6, with TRBD1 identical over 8 bases. Trimming at V came to 2 bases and at J to 5 bases, leaving 2 bases not matched to a gene. The germline CDR1 and CDR2 sequences are SGHTA and FQGTGA. The CDR3 covers 15 residues. The DNA for the CDR3 is TGTGCCAGCAGCTTATCAGGGGGCGATAATTCACCCCTCCACTTT. Its protein is CASSLSGGDNSPLHF.

The V gene is TRBV7-2, the J gene TRBJ2-2; TRBD1 agrees at 8 bases. Trimming removed 7 bases from V and 3 bases from J; junction bases left unmatched: 4. Germline V gives CDR1 SGHTA, CDR2 FQGNSA. This CDR3 spans 14 amino acids. This chain's CDR3 is CASKTGADTGELFF. The CDR3 DNA reads as TGTGCCAGCAAGACAGGGGCCGACACCGGGGAGCTGTTTTTT. Variable domain in full (rest from reference TRBV7-2 and TRBJ2-2): GAGVSQSPSNKVTEKGKDVELRCDPISGHTALYWYRQSLGQGLEFLIYFQGNSAPDKSGLPSDRFSAERTGGSVSTLTIQRTQQEDSAVYLCASKTGADTGELFFGEGSRLTVL.